This T cell receptor beta chain was sequenced in a study of metastatic and nonmetastatic thyroid tumors. Findings and limits, study-wide: Within blood and tumor, benign nodules reportedly had significantly lower TCR beta diversity than malignant thyroid tumors did.

This clone was counted a few times. The antigen is undetermined. How the authors handled the data: CDR3 differences across clinicopathological groups were used to build a distant-metastasis classifier for papillary thyroid cancer. MiXCR re-clonotyped the PCR reads for TCRdb. The V and J calls and clone size are TCRdb's, not the authors'. The repertoire has tens of thousands of clones, roughly 20% of them found once; the top ten carry about 14%. No patient had received any treatment before thyroid surgery. The CDR3 runs 15 residues. Trimming took off 0 bases at V and 8 bases at J, with 14 bases between the two ends. Germline V gene data show CDR1 as MNHEY and CDR2 as SMNVEV (reference sequence).

The source is a female donor with papillary thyroid cancer or a benign thyroid nodule (not recorded which). Some clones in this sample may be carry-over from other donors' samples. Material for sequencing was blood. This chain links TRBV27 with TRBJ2-1; no firm D call. This CDR3 reads CASSLSARFLHEQFF. For the CDR3, the DNA is TGTGCCAGCAGTTTATCGGCTCGGTTTCTCCATGAGCAGTTCTTC.